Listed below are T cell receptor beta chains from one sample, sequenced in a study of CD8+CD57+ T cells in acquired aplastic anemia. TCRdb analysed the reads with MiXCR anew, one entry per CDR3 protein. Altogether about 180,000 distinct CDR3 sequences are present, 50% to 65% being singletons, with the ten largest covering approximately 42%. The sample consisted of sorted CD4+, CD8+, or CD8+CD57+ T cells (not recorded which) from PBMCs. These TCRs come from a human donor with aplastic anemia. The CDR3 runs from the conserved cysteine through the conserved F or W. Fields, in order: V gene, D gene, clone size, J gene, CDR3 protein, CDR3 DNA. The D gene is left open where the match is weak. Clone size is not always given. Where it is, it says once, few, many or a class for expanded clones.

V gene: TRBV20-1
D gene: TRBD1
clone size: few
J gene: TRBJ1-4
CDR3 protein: CSAYGQGEKLFF
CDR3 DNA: TGCAGTGCCTACGGACAGGGAGAAAAACTGTTTTTT

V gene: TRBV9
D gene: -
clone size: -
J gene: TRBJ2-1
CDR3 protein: CASSVEGGQDTQFF
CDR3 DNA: TGTGCCAGCAGCGTAGAGGGGGGACAAGATACGCAGTTCTTC

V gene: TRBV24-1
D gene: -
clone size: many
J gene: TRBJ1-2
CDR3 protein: CAISSGPMDGYTF
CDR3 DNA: TGTGCCATCTCGTCGGGACCGATGGATGGCTACACCTTC

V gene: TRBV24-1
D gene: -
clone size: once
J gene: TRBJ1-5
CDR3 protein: CATSEDDSHFQHF
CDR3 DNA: TGTGCCACCAGTGAGGATGACAGCCACTTCCAGCATTTT

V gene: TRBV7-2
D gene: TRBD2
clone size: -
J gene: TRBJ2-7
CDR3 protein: CASSPLAGSYEQYF
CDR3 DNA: TGTGCCAGCAGCCCACTAGCGGGGTCATACGAGCAGTACTTC

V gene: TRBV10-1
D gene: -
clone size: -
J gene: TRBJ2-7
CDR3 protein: CASSEFRRPEQYF
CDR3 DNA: TGCGCCAGCAGTGAGTTTCGGAGGCCGGAGCAGTACTTC

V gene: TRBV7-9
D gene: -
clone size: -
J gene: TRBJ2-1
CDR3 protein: CASILYVGVNNEQFF
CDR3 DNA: TGTGCCAGCATCCTCTACGTGGGGGTAAACAATGAGCAGTTCTTC

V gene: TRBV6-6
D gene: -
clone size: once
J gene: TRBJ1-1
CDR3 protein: CASSYLEGWDTEAFF
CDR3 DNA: TGTGCCAGCAGTTACCTAGAAGGGTGGGACACTGAAGCTTTCTTT

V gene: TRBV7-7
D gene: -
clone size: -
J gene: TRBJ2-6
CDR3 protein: CASSPRASGANVLTF
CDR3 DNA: TGTGCTAGCAGCCCCAGGGCTTCCGGGGCCAACGTCCTGACTTTC

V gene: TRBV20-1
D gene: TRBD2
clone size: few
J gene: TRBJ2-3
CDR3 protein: CSAGTSGGGTPRDTQYF
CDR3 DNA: TGCAGTGCTGGGACTAGCGGGGGTGGCACGCCGAGGGATACGCAGTATTTT

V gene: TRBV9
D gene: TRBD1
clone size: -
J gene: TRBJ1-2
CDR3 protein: CASRTGPYGYTF
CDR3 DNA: TGTGCCAGCAGGACAGGGCCTTACGGCTACACCTTC

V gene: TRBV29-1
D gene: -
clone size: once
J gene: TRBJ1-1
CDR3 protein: CSAQGSMNTEAFF
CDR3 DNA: TGCAGCGCCCAAGGCAGTATGAACACTGAAGCTTTCTTT

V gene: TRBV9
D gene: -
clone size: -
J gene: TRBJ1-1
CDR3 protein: CASSVEGEAFF
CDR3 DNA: TGTGCCAGCAGCGTAGAAGGGGAAGCTTTCTTT

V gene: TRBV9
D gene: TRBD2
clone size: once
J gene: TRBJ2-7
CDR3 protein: CASSLAGATEQYF
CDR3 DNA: TGTGCCAGCAGCCTAGCGGGTGCCACCGAGCAGTACTTC

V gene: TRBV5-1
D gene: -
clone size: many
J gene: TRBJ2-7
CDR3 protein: CASSLDPEKEQYF
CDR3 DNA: TGCGCCAGCAGCTTGGACCCGGAAAAGGAGCAGTACTTC

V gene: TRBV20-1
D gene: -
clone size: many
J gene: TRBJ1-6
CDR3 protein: CSARPRGESYNSPLHF
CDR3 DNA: TGCAGTGCTAGACCCCGGGGGGAGTCCTATAATTCACCCCTCCACTTT

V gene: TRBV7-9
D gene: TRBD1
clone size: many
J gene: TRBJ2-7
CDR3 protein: CASSLTGVNYEQYF
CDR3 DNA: TGTGCCAGCAGCTTAACAGGGGTGAACTACGAGCAGTACTTC

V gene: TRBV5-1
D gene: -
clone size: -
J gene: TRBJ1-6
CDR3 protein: CASSFDRTNSPLHF
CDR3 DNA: TGCGCCAGCAGCTTCGACAGGACAAATTCACCCCTCCACTTT

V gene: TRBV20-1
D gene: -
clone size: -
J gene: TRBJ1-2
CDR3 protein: CSARDPLRGDNYGYTF
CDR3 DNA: TGCAGTGCTAGAGATCCCCTACGGGGGGACAACTATGGCTACACCTTC

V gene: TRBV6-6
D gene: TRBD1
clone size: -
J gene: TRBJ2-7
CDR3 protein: CASSQTGQVYEQYF
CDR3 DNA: TGTGCCAGCAGTCAGACGGGACAGGTATACGAGCAGTACTTC

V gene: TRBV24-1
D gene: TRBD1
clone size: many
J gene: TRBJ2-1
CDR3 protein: CATSSGQGQNEQFF
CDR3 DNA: TGTGCCACCAGTTCTGGACAGGGCCAAAATGAGCAGTTCTTC

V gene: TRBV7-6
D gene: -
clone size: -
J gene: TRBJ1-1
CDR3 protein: CASSLEPSLSTEAFF
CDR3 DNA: TGTGCCAGCAGCTTAGAACCCAGCCTGAGCACTGAAGCTTTCTTT

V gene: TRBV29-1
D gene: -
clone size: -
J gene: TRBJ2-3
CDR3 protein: CSGSAGGHTDTQYF
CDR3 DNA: TGCAGCGGCTCTGCCGGAGGCCACACAGATACGCAGTATTTT

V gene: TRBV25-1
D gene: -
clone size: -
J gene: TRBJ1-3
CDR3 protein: CASSGRQYSGNTIYF
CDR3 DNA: TGTGCCAGCAGTGGCCGACAGTACTCTGGAAACACCATATATTTT

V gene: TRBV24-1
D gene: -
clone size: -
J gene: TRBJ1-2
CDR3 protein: CATRGSSYSANYGYTF
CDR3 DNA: TGTGCCACCCGGGGATCTAGCTATTCAGCTAACTATGGCTACACCTTC

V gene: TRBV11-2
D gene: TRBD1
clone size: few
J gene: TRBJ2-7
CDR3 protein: CASSARQGRDEQYF
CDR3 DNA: TGTGCCAGCAGCGCCAGACAGGGGCGGGACGAGCAGTACTTC

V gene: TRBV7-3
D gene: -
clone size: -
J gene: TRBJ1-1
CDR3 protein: CASSLSGQSDEAFF
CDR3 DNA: TGTGCCAGCAGCTTGTCGGGGCAGAGCGACGAAGCTTTCTTT

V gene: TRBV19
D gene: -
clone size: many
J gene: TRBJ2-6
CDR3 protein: CASSIPSGANVLTF
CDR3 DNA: TGTGCCAGTAGTATCCCCTCTGGGGCCAACGTCCTGACTTTC

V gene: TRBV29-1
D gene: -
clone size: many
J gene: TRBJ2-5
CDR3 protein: CSGRETQYF
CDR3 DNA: TGCAGCGGAAGGGAGACCCAGTACTTC

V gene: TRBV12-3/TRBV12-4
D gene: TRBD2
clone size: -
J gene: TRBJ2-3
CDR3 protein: CASSEEASGADTQYF
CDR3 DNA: TGCGCCAGCAGTGAAGAAGCTAGCGGGGCGGATACGCAGTATTTT

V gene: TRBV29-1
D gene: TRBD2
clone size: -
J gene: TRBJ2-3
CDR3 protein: CSVSGRHTDTQYF
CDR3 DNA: TGCAGCGTAAGCGGGAGACACACAGATACGCAGTATTTT

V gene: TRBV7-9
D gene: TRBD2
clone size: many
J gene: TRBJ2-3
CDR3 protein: CASSFSGGLDTQYF
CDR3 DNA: TGTGCCAGCAGCTTTAGCGGGGGGCTAGATACGCAGTATTTT

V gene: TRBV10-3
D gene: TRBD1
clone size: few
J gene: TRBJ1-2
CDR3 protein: CAISELQGSYGYTF
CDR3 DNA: TGTGCCATCAGTGAATTACAGGGGAGCTATGGCTACACCTTC